This TCR beta chain was profiled in a study of beta chain features in type 1 diabetes. Study details: Patients looked much like healthy donors when it came to age, gender and cell yields.

This clone was seen a handful of times. What it binds is not known. Study results and limitations: cDNA-based sequencing might over-represent cells highly expressing TCR.

TCRB transcripts that were expressed got sequenced, as all of the isolated RNA had been reverse transcribed. Profiled with immunoSEQ multiplex PCR; TCRdb holds only in-frame clones, not every one. The data hold about 620,000 clones, with roughly a sixth observed a single time. This CDR3 has 16 residues. Looked up from germline, CDR1 is SGHRS and CDR2 is YFSETQ. The V segment lost 0 bases and the J segment 0 bases; nucleotides outside the gene matches: 5. Sequencing input: naive CD4+ T cells from blood. The chain is built from TRBV5-1 and TRBJ2-7, with 8 bases that match TRBD1. The TCR sequence derives from a man aged 18 to 30 in good health. CDR3: CASSLEGQAASYEQYF. The CDR3 DNA follows: TGCGCCAGCAGCTTGGAGGGACAGGCCGCCTCCTACGAGCAGTACTTC.